Following are 24 T cell receptor beta chains from one sample sequenced in a study of blood T cells in healthy people across ages. Combining a sample-barcoded 5' primer with a J-beta primer mix, a second PCR ran for roughly 6 to 12 cycles. TCRdb itself ran the 5' RACE reads through MiXCR, one entry per CDR3 protein. This table holds hundreds of thousands of distinct CDR3 sequences, under 30% found once. The sequencing sample was made of blood. These receptors were obtained from a woman of 80 years or more in good health.

This clonotype was recorded at least ten times. The chain uses TRBV20-1 and TRBJ2-2; D assignment may be TRBD1 or TRBD2 (7 bases each). The V and J ends lost 6 bases and 4 bases respectively, with 18 bases between them. Germline CDR1 reads DFQATT; CDR2 reads SNEGSKA (reference sequence). This CDR3 region has 15 residues. CDR3 protein: CSAHAQGGVTGELFF. Here the CDR3 DNA reads TGCAGTGCCCACGCGCAGGGGGGGGTCACCGGGGAGCTGTTTTTT.

This clonotype showed up many times. V and J are TRBV7-2 and TRBJ1-5; the D is unclear. Germline lookup yields CDR1 SGHTA and CDR2 FQGNSA. The ends were cut back, 4 bases at V and 0 bases at J, with 10 bases in the middle. The CDR3 covers 15 residues. The CDR3 coding sequence is TGTGCCAGCAGCTCGAATATCAATAGCAATCAGCCCCAGCATTTT. Amino acid sequence: CASSSNINSNQPQHF.

V usage is TRBV11-2 and J usage is TRBJ1-1; 9 nucleotides match TRBD1. The CDR3 sequence is 16 residues long. Germline loops: CDR1 SGHAT, CDR2 FQNNGV. V trimming: 1 base; J trimming: 7 bases; junction bases outside the gene matches: 10. The CDR3 loop is CASSLGGTGLKDEAFF. The CDR3 nucleotides are TGTGCCAGCAGCTTAGGGGGGACAGGGTTAAAAGATGAAGCTTTCTTT.

CDR3 nucleotides: TGCGCCAGCAGCTTGACGGGACAGGGGCCTCCCTACGAGCAGTACTTC. Protein product: CASSLTGQGPPYEQYF. This chain uses TRBV5-1 with TRBJ2-7; 10 nucleotides agree with TRBD1. The ends lost 1 base at V and 2 bases at J; junction bases unmatched: 6. CDR1 is SGHRS, CDR2 YFSETQ, per germline. CDR3 length: 16 residues.

This clonotype was detected many times. The chain carries TRBV12-3 or TRBV12-4 and TRBJ1-2; 9 bases are shared with TRBD1. With 6 bases clipped from V and 6 bases from J, the junction kept 8 bases outside the gene matches. The CDR3 spans 14 residues. CDR3 sequence (DNA): TGTGCCAGCAGGCCGACAGGGACAGGGAATGGCTACACCTTC. Its protein is CASRPTGTGNGYTF.

This clonotype was counted between two and nine times. This rearrangement joins TRBV9 to TRBJ2-4, with D perhaps being TRBD1 or TRBD2 (5 bases each). V was pared by 3 bases and J by 2 bases, with 12 bases between. The CDR3 length is 15 residues. In germline, CDR1 is SGDLS, CDR2 YYNGEE. The CDR3 DNA follows: TGTGCCAGCAGCGGGGACGGGCTGTCCAAAAACATTCAGTACTTC. Its translation is CASSGDGLSKNIQYF.

The table lists this clonotype with many counts. The chain combines TRBV7-2 with TRBJ2-5; 14 nucleotides align to TRBD2. Germline-derived CDR1 and CDR2 are SGHTA and FQGNSA. V lost 1 base, J lost 4 bases, and 8 bases stayed unmatched. The CDR3 length is 18 residues. For the CDR3, the DNA is TGTGCCAGCAGCTTAGGGAAGACTAGCGGGGGGGCAGGAGAGACCCAGTACTTC. It specifies CASSLGKTSGGAGETQYF.

This chain links TRBV2 with TRBJ2-7, with D hard to call. The germline V and J ends were trimmed by 6 bases and 2 bases, with 11 bases remaining between them. This CDR3 is 13 amino acids long. Germline CDR1 and CDR2: SNHLY and FYNNEI. CDR3 bases: TGTGCCAGCAGGATGGACGGAACCTACGAGCAGTACTTC. Translated, it gives CASRMDGTYEQYF.

This clonotype was found many times. This chain connects TRBV3-1 to TRBJ1-2, with a weak D call TRBD1 (6 bases). The CDR3 is 12 residues long. The germline V gene encodes CDR1 LGHDT and CDR2 YNNKEL (reference sequence). Trimming removed 8 bases at V and 2 bases at J, with 9 bases between. CDR3 region: CASGGHNYGYTF. For the CDR3, the DNA is TGTGCCAGCGGGGGACACAACTATGGCTACACCTTC.

This clonotype occurred many times. The chain carries TRBV7-7 and TRBJ2-3, with 7 bases aligning to TRBD2. This CDR3 contains 15 residues. CDR1 is SSHAT, CDR2 FNYEAQ, per germline (reference sequence). J was trimmed by 3 bases and V by 2 bases; bases with no gene match: 5. CDR3 DNA sequence: TGTGCCAGCAGCTTATCAGCGGGAAGGACAGATACGCAGTATTTT. Translating gives CASSLSAGRTDTQYF.

CDR3 nucleotide sequence: TGTGCCAGCAGCTTAGCGGCCGGGACAGGGCCTTTAGCCGGGGAGCTGTTTTTT. This translates into CASSLAAGTGPLAGELFF. The chain is built from TRBV7-2 and TRBJ2-2, with 9 nucleotides matching TRBD1. Per germline, CDR1 SGHTA and CDR2 FQGNSA. V dropped 0 bases and J dropped 6; count of bases not matched to a gene: 11. The CDR3 covers 18 residues. The entire variable domain, with the rest obtained from reference TRBV7-2 and TRBJ2-2, is as follows: GAGVSQSPSNKVTEKGKDVELRCDPISGHTALYWYRQSLGQGLEFLIYFQGNSAPDKSGLPSDRFSAERTGGSVSTLTIQRTQQEDSAVYLCASSLAAGTGPLAGELFFGEGSRLTVL.

This clonotype was found many times. J is TRBJ2-1 and V is TRBV15, with 9 positions matching TRBD1. This CDR3 spans 15 amino acids. With V trimmed by 5 bases and J by 5 bases, 7 bases remained unmatched. The germline V gene encodes CDR1 LNHNV and CDR2 YYDKDF (reference sequence). The CDR3 nucleotides read TGTGCCACCAGCCGACAGGGGGTGGGGAACAATGAGCAGTTCTTC. As protein: CATSRQGVGNNEQFF.

This clonotype was seen a few times. The chain has TRBV10-3 and TRBJ1-2, with 10 nucleotides matching TRBD1. The CDR3 runs to 13 residues. The germline CDR1 and CDR2 sequences are ENHRY and SYGVKD. J was trimmed by 7 bases and V by 10 bases; bases with no gene match: 9. CDR3 loop: CANTAGQGGGYTF. The CDR3 DNA is TGTGCCAACACCGCTGGACAGGGGGGTGGCTACACCTTC.

This clonotype came up a few times. The chain joins TRBV12-3 or TRBV12-4 to TRBJ1-5; D call uncertain. Trimming took 3 bases from V and 6 from J, leaving 12 bases between them. The CDR3 sequence is 14 residues long. CDR3 loop: CASSFSLPSQPQHF. CDR3 nucleotides: TGTGCCAGCAGTTTCAGCTTACCTAGTCAGCCCCAGCATTTT.

This clonotype has just one count. V gene TRBV7-9 combines with J gene TRBJ1-4; TRBD1 matches 10 bases. The germline V gene encodes CDR1 SEHNR and CDR2 FQNEAQ (reference sequence). J was trimmed by 8 bases and V by 4 bases; bases with no gene match: 4. The CDR3 is 14 residues long. CDR3 coding DNA: TGTGCCAGCAGCTGGGGGACAGGGGACGAAAAACTGTTTTTT. It is translated as CASSWGTGDEKLFF. Full variable domain (missing parts from reference TRBV7-9 and TRBJ1-4): DTGVSQNPRHKITKRGQNVTFRCDPISEHNRLYWYRQTLGQGPEFLTYFQNEAQLEKSRLLSDRFSAERPKGSFSTLEIQRTEQGDSAMYLCASSWGTGDEKLFFGSGTQLSVL.

On this clonotype: Since a much larger clone is just one base distant, this may be a read error. The conserved phenylalanine or tryptophan is not found at the CDR3 terminus, so this likely reflects a read error. The chain joins TRBV15 to TRBJ1-2; D is ambiguous. Germline V gene lookup returns CDR1 LNHNV and CDR2 YYDKDF (reference sequence). This CDR3 spans 14 amino acids. V was cut by 4 bases and J by 2 bases, with 11 bases left in between. The CDR3 here is CATSNLPRNYGYTV. CDR3 nucleotides: TGTGCCACCAGCAATCTCCCGAGAAACTATGGCTACACCGTC.

V gene TRBV19 combines with J gene TRBJ2-7, with no clear D. Per the germline V gene, CDR1 is LNHDA and CDR2 is SQIVND (reference sequence). V lost 6 bases to trimming and J lost 0 bases, with 12 bases between them. The CDR3 loop spans 14 amino acids. This CDR3 is CASSPMISSYEQYF. CDR3 DNA: TGTGCCAGTAGCCCGATGATTAGCTCCTACGAGCAGTACTTC.

This clonotype has a count of ten or more. The J gene is TRBJ1-2, the V gene TRBV6-2 or TRBV6-3; D is unclear. Germline-derived CDR1 and CDR2 are MNHEY and SVGEGT. The CDR3 loop spans 15 amino acids. V shed 1 base and J shed 8 bases, with 17 bases lying between them. CDR3 residues: CASSYYGSPADGYTF. As DNA, the CDR3 is TGTGCCAGCAGTTACTATGGCAGCCCTGCGGACGGCTACACCTTC.

This clonotype came up many times. This rearrangement joins TRBV5-1 to TRBJ2-3, with 7 positions matching TRBD2. The CDR3 has 17 amino acids. V shed 0 bases, J shed 1 base, and the junction held 8 bases outside the gene matches. CDR1 is SGHRS and CDR2 is YFSETQ in the germline V gene. CDR3 nucleotide sequence: TGCGCCAGCAGCTTGGAGCGCCGAAGCGGGGGCACAGATACGCAGTATTTT. Its protein is CASSLERRSGGTDTQYF.

With regard to this clonotype: A read error may produce the germline difference seen at one junction end. V gene TRBV12-3 or TRBV12-4 combines with J gene TRBJ2-3; tentative D call: TRBD1 (5 bases). The CDR3 has 15 amino acids. Here the CDR3 DNA reads TGTGCCAGCAGTTTACAGGGCATGAGAGCAGATGCGCAGTATTTT. The encoded protein is CASSLQGMRADAQYF.

V gene TRBV20-1 combines with J gene TRBJ2-5; maybe TRBD2 (6 bases). Germline V CDR1 and CDR2: DFQATT, SNEGSKA (reference sequence). The CDR3 length is 14 residues. The V and J ends lost 5 bases and 2 bases respectively, with 15 bases between them. The CDR3 coding sequence is TGCAGTGCTTCTAAATCCGGACTACAAGAGACCCAGTACTTC. Translated, it gives CSASKSGLQETQYF.

The sample holds a few counts of this clonotype. This chain connects TRBV28 to TRBJ2-4; D possibly corresponds to TRBD1 (5 bases). The CDR3 is 16 residues long. V lost 4 bases and J lost 0, with 13 bases in between. In germline, CDR1 is MDHEN, CDR2 SYDVKM. The CDR3 region is CASSWRQTPAKNIQYF. Here the CDR3 DNA reads TGTGCCAGCAGTTGGCGACAGACTCCAGCCAAAAACATTCAGTACTTC.

As to this clonotype: This could be a read error, since a much larger clone is one nucleotide away. The CDR3 DNA sequence: TGTGCCAGCACCCCAACAGGGTGGGACGAGCAGTACTTC. Translating it yields CASTPTGWDEQYF. V usage is TRBV28 and J usage is TRBJ2-7; a possible D gene is TRBD1 (6 bases). The germline V gene encodes CDR1 MDHEN and CDR2 SYDVKM. The CDR3 length is 13 residues. Between the trimmed V and J ends, which lost 7 bases and 5 bases, there was a span of 15 bases. The complete variable domain, with remaining parts taken from reference TRBV28 and TRBJ2-7, reads DVKVTQSSRYLVKRTGEKVFLECVQDMDHENMFWYRQDPGLGLRLIYFSYDVKMKEKGDIPEGYSVSREKKERFSLILESASTNQTSMYLCASTPTGWDEQYFGPGTRLTVT.

This clonotype was seen more than once but under ten times. This CDR3 is CASSQVPGYEQYF. The CDR3 region has the DNA TGTGCCAGCAGCCAAGTGCCGGGCTACGAGCAGTACTTC. The J gene is TRBJ2-7, the V gene TRBV3-1; D ambiguous. Germline CDR1 LGHDT, CDR2 YNNKEL (reference sequence). V lost 1 base, J lost 3 bases, and 7 bases lay in between. This CDR3 region has 13 residues.